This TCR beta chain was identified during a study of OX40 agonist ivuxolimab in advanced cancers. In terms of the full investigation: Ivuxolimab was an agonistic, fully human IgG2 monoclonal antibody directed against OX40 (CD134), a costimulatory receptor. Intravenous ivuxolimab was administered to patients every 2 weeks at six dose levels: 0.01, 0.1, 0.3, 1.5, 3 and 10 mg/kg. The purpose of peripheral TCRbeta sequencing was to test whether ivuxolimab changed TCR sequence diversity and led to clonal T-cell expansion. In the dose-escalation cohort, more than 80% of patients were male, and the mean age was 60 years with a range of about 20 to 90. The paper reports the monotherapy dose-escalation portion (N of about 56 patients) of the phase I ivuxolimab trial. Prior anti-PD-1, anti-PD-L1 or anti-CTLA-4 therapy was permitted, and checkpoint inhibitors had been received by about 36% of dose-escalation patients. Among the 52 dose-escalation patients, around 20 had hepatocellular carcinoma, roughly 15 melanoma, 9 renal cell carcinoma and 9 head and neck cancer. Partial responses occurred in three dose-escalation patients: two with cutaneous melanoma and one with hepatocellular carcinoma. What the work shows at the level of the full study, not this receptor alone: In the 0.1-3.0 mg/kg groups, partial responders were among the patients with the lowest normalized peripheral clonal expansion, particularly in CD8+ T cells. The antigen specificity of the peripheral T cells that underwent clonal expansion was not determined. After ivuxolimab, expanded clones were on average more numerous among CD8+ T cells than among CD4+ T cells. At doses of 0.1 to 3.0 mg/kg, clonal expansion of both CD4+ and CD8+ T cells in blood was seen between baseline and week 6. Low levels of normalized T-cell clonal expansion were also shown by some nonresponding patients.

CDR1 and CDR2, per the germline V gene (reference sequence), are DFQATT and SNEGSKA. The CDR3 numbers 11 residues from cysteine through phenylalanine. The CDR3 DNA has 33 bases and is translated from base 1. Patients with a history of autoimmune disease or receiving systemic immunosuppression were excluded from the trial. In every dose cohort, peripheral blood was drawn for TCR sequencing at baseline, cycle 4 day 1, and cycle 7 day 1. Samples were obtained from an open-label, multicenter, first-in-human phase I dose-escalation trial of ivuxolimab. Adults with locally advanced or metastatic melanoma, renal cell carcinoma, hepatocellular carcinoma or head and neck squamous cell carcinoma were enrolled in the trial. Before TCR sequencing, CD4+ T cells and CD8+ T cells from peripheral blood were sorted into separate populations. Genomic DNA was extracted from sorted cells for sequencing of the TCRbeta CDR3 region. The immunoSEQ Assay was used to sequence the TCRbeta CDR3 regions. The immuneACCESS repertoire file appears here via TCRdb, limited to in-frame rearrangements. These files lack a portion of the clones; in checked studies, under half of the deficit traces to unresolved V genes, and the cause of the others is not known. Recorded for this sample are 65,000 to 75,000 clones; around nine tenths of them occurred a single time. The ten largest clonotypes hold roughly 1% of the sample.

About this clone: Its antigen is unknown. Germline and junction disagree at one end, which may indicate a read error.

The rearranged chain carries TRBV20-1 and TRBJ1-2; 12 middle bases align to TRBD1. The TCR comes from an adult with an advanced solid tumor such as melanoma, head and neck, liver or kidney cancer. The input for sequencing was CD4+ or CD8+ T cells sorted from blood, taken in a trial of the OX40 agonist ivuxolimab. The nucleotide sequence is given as TGCAGTGCAACCGGGACAGGGGGCTTTATCTTC. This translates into CSATGTGGFIF.